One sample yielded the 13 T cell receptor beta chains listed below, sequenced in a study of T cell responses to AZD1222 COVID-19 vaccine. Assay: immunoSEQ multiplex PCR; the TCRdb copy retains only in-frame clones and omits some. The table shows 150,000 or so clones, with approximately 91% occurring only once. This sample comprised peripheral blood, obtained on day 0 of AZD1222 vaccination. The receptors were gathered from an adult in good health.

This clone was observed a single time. CDR3 coding DNA: TGTGCCTGGAGTAGGGGTTCTTCAGGGGCCAACGTCCTGACTTTC. This codes for CAWSRGSSGANVLTF. This chain joins TRBV30 and TRBJ2-6; weak D call: TRBD1 (5 bases). The CDR3 has 15 amino acids. V gave up 2 bases and J gave up 4 bases, with 12 bases separating them. Per germline, CDR1 GTSNPN and CDR2 SVGIG (reference sequence).

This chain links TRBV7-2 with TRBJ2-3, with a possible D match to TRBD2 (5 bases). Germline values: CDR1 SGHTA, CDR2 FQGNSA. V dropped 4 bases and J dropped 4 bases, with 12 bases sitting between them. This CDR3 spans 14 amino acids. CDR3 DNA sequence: TGTGCCAGCAGCTCCAAACTAGTCGCAGATACGCAGTATTTT. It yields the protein CASSSKLVADTQYF.

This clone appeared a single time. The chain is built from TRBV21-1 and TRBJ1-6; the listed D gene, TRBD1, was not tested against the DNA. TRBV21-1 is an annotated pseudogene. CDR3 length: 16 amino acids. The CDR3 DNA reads TGTGCCAGCAGCATAGGACAGGGGGCTCGAGATTCACCCCTCCACTTT. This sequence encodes CASSIGQGARDSPLHF.

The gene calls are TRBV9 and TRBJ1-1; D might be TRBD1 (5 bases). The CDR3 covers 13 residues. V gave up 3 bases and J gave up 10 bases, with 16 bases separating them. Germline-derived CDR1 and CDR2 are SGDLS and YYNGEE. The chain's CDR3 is CASSAEGTKRAFF. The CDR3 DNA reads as TGTGCCAGCAGCGCCGAGGGGACTAAACGAGCTTTCTTT.

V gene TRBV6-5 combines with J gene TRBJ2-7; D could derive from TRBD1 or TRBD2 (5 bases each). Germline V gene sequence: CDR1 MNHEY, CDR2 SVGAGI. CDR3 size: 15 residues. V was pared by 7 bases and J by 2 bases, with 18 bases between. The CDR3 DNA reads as TGTGCCAGCAATCCACCTGGGACCGGAGCCTACGAGCAGTACGTC. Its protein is CASNPPGTGAYEQYV.

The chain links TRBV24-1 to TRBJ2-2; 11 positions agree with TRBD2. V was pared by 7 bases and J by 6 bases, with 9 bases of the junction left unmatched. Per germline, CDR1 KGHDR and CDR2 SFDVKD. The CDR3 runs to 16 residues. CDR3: CATSPTGTSGSGELFF. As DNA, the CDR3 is TGTGCCACCAGCCCCACCGGGACTAGCGGATCCGGGGAGCTGTTTTTT.

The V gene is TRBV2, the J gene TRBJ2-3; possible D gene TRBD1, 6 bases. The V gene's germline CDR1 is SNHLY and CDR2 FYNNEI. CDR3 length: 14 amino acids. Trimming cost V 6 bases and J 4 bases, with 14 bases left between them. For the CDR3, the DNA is TGTGCCAGCAGAACACGCAGGGGTGCAGATACGCAGTATTTT. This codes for CASRTRRGADTQYF.

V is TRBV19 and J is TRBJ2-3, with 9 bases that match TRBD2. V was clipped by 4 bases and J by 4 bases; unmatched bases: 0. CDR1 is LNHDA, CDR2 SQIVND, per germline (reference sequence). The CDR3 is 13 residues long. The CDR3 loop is CASSSGGADTQYF. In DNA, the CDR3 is TGTGCCAGTAGTAGCGGGGGGGCAGATACGCAGTATTTT.

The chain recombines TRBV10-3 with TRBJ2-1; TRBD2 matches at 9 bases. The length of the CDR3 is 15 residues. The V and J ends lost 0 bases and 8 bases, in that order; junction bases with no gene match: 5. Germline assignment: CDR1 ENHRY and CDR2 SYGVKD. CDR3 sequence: CAISESSGSLDEQFF. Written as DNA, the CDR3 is TGTGCCATCAGTGAGTCTAGCGGGAGCTTAGATGAGCAGTTCTTC.

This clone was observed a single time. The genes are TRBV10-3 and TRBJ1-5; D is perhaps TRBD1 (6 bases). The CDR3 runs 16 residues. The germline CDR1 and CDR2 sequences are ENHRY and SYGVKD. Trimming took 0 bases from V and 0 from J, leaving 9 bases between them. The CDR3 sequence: CAISESGQYSNQPQHF. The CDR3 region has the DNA TGTGCCATCAGTGAGTCAGGACAGTATAGCAATCAGCCCCAGCATTTT.

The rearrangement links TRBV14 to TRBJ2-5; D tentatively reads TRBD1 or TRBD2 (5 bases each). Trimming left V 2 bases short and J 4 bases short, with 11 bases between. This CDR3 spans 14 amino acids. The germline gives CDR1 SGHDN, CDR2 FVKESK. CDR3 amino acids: CASSQWDVAETQYF. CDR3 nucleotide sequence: TGTGCCAGCAGCCAATGGGACGTCGCAGAGACCCAGTACTTC.

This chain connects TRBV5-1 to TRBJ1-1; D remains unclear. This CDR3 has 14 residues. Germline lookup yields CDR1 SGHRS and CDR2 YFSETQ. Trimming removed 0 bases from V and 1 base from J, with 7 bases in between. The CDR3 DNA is TGCGCCAGCAGCTTGGGTCGCCCGAACACTGAAGCTTTCTTT. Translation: CASSLGRPNTEAFF.

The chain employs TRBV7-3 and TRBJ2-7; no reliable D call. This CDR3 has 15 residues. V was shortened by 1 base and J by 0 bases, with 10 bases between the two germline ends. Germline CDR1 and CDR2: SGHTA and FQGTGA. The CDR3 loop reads CASSLITPRSYEQYV. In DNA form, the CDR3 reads TGTGCCAGCAGCTTAATAACACCTCGCTCCTACGAGCAGTACGTC.